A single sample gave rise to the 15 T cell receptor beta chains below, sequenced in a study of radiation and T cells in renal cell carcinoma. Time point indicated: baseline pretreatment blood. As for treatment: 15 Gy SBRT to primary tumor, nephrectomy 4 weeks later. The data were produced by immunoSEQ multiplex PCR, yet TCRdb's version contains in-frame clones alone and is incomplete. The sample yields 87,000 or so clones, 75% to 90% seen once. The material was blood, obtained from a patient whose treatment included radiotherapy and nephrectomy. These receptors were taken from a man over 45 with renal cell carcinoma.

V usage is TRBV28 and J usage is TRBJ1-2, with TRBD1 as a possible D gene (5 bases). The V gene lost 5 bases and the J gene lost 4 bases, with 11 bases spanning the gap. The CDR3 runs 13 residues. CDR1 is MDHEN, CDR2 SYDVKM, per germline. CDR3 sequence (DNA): TGTGCCAGCAGTCGGGGGTGGGTCTATGGCTACACCTTC. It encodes CASSRGWVYGYTF.

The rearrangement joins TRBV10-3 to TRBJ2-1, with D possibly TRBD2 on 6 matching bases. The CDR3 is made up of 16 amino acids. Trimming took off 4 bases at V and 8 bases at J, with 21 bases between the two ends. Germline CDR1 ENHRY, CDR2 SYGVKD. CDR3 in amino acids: CAISAGLGGVSDEQFF. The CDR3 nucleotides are TGTGCCATCAGTGCGGGGTTGGGCGGGGTATCAGATGAGCAGTTCTTC.

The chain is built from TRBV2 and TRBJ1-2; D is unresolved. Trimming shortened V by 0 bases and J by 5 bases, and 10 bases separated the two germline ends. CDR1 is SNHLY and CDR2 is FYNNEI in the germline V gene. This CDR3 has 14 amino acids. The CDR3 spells CASSEALGAYGYTF. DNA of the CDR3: TGTGCCAGCAGTGAAGCGCTGGGAGCGTATGGCTACACCTTC. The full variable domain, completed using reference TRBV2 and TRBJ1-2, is EPEVTQTPSHQVTQMGQEVILRCVPISNHLYFYWYRQILGQKVEFLVSFYNNEISEKSEIFDDQFSVERPDGSNFTLKIRSTKLEDSAMYFCASSEALGAYGYTFGSGTRLTVV.

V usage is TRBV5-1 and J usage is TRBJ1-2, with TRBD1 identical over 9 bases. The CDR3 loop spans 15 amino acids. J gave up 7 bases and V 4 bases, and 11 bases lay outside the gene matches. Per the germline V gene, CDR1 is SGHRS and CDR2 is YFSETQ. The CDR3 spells CASSPHHGQGSGYTF. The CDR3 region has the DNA TGCGCCAGCAGCCCCCATCACGGACAGGGGTCTGGCTACACCTTC.

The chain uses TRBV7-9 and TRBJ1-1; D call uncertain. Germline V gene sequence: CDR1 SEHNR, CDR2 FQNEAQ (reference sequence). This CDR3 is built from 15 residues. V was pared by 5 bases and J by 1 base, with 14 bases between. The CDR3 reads CASSPPRGENTEAFF. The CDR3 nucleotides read TGTGCCAGCAGCCCTCCCCGGGGTGAGAACACTGAAGCTTTCTTT.

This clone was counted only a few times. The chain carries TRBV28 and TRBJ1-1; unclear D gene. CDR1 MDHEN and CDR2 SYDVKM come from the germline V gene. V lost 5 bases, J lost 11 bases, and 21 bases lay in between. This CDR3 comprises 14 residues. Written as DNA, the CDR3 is TGTGCCAGCAGTCCCCCTGAACGCCTCGTCGGGGCTTTCTTT. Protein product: CASSPPERLVGAFF.

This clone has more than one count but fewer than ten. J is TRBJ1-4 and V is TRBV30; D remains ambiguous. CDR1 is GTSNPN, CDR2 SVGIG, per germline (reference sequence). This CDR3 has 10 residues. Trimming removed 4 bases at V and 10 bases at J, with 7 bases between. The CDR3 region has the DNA TGTGCCTGGATGGGCAGAAAACTGTTTTTT. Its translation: CAWMGRKLFF.

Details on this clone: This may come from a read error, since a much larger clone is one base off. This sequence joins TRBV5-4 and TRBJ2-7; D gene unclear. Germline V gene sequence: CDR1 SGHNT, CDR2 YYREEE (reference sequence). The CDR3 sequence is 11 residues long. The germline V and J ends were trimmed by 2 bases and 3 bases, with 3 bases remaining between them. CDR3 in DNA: TGTGCCAGCAGCTTCAACTACGAGCAGTACTTC. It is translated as CASSFNYEQYF.

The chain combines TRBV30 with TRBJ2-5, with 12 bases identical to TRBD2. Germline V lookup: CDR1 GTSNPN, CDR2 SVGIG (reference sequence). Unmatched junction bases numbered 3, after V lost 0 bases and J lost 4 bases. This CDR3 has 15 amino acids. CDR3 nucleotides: TGTGCCTGGAGTGTCCCGGGACTAGCGGGAGAGACCCAGTACTTC. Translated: CAWSVPGLAGETQYF.

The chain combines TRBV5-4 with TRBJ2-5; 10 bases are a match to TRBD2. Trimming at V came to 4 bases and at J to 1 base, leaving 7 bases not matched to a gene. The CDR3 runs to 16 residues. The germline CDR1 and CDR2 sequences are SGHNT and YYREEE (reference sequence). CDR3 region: CASSPYVAGGQETQYF. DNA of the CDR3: TGTGCCAGCAGCCCTTATGTAGCGGGAGGCCAAGAGACCCAGTACTTC.

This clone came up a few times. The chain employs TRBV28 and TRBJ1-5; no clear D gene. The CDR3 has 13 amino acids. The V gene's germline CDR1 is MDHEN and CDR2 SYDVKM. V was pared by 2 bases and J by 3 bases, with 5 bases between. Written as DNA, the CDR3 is TGTGCCAGCAGTTTAACGGACAATCAGCCCCAGCATTTT. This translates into CASSLTDNQPQHF.

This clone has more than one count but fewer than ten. The CDR3, as DNA: TGCGCCAGCAGCCCGGGACAAGGGAGACCTCAGCATTTT. This encodes CASSPGQGRPQHF. J is TRBJ1-5 and V is TRBV5-1; possible D gene TRBD1, 6 bases. This CDR3 is 13 amino acids long. Germline V gene lookup returns CDR1 SGHRS and CDR2 YFSETQ. V was clipped by 4 bases and J by 13 bases, with 18 bases between them.

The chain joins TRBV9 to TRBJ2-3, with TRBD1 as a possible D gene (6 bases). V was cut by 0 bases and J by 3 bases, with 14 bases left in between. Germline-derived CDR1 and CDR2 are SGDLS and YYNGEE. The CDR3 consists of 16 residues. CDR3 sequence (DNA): TGTGCCAGCAGCGTAGCGTCAGGACAGACGACAGATACGCAGTATTTT. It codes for CASSVASGQTTDTQYF.

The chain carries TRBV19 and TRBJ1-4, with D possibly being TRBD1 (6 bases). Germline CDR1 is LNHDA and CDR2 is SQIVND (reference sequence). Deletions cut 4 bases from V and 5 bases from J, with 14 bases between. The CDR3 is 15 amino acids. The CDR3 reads CASSRRQEVNEKLFF. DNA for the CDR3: TGTGCCAGTAGTAGGCGACAGGAGGTAAATGAAAAACTGTTTTTT.

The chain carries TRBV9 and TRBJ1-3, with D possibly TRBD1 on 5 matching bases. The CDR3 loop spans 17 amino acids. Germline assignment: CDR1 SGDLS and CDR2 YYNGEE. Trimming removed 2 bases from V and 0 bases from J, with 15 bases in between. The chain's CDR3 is CASSVGTITSSGNTIYF. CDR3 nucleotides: TGTGCCAGCAGCGTGGGGACGATCACAAGCTCTGGAAACACCATATATTTT.